The subject of this entry is one TCR beta chain. What it binds is not known. The approximately 120-subject validation cohort, separate from the roughly 670-subject first cohort, included the donors. Looked up from germline, CDR1 is SNHLY and CDR2 is FYNNEI. The V and J ends lost 6 bases and 0 bases, in that order; junction bases with no gene match: 11. The CDR3 runs to 17 residues. This sample was included in a study of cytomegalovirus exposure and HLA in healthy donors. Study-level information: The 90 to 150 validation repertoires were produced on the same platform as the approximately 670 repertoires of the first cohort. This was reported in a later analysis. Study conclusions and caveats: Cytomegalovirus association was assigned to about 180 TCR beta chains. Most TCR sequences were rare, but some public TCRs occurred in many donors.

The data were produced by immunoSEQ multiplex PCR, yet TCRdb's version contains in-frame clones alone and is incomplete. This sample has about 160,000 clones, with 88% found just once. Sequencing input: PBMCs. This TCR derives from a man younger than 35 in good health and CMV-seronegative. The chain couples TRBV2 to TRBJ1-1; TRBD1 matches at 9 bases. As DNA, the CDR3 is TGTGCCAGCAGCCCGAGTCGCCGGACAGGGGTGAACACTGAAGCTTTCTTT. Its translation is CASSPSRRTGVNTEAFF.